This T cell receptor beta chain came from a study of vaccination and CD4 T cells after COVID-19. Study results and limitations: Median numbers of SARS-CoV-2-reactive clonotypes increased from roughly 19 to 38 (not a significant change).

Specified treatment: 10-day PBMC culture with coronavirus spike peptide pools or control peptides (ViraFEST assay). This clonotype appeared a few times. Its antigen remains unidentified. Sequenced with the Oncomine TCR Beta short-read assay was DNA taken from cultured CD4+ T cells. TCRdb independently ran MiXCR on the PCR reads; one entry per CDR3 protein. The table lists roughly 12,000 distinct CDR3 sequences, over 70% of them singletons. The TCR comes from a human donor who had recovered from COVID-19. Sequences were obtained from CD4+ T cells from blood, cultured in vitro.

In nucleotides, the CDR3 is TGTGCCAGCGAGAACGGCAGCAATCAGCCCCAGCATTTT. Residues: CASENGSNQPQHF. The chain combines TRBV6-1 with TRBJ1-5; D is unclear. Trimming took off 8 bases at V and 1 base at J, with 9 bases between the two ends. Germline-derived CDR1 and CDR2 are MNHNS and SASEGT. CDR3 size: 13 residues.